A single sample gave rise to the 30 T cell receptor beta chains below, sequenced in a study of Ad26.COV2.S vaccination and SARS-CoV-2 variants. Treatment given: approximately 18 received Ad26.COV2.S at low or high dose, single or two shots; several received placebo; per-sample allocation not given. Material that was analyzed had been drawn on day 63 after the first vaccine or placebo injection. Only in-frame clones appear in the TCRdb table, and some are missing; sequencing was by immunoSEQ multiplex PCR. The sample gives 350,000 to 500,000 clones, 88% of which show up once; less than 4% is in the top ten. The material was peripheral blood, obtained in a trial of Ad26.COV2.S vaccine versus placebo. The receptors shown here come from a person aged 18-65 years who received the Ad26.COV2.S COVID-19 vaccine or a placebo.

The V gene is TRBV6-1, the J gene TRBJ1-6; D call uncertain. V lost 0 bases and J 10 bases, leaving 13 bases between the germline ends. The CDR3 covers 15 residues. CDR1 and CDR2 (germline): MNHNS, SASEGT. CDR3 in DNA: TGTGCCAGCAGTGAAGCGGGTAGGGCCCAATCACCCCTCCACTTT. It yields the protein CASSEAGRAQSPLHF.

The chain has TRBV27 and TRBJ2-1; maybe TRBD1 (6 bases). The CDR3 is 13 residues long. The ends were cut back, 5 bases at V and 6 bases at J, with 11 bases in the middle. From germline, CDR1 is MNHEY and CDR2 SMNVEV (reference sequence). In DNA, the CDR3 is TGTGCCAGCAGTCGCAACAGGGTCAATGAGCAGTTCTTC. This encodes CASSRNRVNEQFF.

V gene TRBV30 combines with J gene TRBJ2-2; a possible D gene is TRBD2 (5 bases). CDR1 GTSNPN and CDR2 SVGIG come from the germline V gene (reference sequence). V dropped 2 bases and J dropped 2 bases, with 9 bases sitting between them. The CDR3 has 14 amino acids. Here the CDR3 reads CAWSSGSNTGELFF. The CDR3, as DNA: TGTGCCTGGAGTAGCGGTTCTAACACCGGGGAGCTGTTTTTT.

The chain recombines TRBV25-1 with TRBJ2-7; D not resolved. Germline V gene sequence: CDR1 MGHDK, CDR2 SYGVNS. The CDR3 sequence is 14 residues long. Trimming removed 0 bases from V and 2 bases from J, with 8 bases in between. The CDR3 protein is CASSEYGGPYEQYF. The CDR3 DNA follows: TGTGCCAGCAGTGAATACGGCGGACCCTACGAGCAGTACTTC.

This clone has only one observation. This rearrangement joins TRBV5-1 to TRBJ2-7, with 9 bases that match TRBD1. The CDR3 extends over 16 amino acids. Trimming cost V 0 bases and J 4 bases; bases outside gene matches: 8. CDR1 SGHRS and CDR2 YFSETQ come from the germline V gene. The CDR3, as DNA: TGCGCCAGCAGCTTGGACAGGGGGCGAAGGAGGTACGAGCAGTACTTC. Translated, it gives CASSLDRGRRRYEQYF.

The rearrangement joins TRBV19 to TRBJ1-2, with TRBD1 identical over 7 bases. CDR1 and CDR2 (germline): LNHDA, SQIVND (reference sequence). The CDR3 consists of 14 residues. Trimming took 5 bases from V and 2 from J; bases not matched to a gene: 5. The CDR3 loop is CASSWRGPNYGYTF. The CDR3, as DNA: TGTGCCAGTAGTTGGAGGGGGCCCAACTATGGCTACACCTTC.

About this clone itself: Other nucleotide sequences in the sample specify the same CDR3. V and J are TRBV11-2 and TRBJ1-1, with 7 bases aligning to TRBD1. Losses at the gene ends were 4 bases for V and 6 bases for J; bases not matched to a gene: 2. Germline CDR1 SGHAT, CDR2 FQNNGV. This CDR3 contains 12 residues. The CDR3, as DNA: TGTGCCAGCAGCTCCCAGGGGGCTGAAGCTTTCTTT. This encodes CASSSQGAEAFF.

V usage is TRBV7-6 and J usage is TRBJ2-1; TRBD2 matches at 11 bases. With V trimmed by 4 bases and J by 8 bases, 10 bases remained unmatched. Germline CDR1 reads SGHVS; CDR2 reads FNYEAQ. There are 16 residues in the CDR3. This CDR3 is CASSYNPGLAVYEQFF. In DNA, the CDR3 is TGTGCCAGCAGCTACAACCCGGGACTAGCGGTATATGAGCAGTTCTTC.

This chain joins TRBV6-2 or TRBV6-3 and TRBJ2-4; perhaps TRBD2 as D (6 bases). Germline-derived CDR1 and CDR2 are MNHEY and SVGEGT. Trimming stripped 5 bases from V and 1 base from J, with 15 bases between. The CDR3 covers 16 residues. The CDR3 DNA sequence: TGTGCCAGCAGTCGTACGGGGGATTGGGCCAAAAACATTCAGTACTTC. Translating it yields CASSRTGDWAKNIQYF.

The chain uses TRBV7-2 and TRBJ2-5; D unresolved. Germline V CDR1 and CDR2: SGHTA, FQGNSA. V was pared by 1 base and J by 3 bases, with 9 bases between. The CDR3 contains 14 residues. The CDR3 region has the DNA TGTGCCAGCAGCTTAGGTAGAGTCAAAGAGACCCAGTACTTC. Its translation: CASSLGRVKETQYF.

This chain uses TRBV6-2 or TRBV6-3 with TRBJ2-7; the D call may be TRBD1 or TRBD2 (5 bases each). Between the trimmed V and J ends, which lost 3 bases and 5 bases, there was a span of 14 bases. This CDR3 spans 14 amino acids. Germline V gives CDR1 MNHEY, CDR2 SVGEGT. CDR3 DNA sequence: TGTGCCAGCAGTTATATAGGAATGGGACACGAGCAGTACTTC. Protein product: CASSYIGMGHEQYF.

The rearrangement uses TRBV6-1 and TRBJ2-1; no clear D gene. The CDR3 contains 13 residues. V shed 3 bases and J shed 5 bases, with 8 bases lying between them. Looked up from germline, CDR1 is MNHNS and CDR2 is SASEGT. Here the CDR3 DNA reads TGTGCCAGCAGTGATTGGACCCACAATGAGCAGTTCTTC. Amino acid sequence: CASSDWTHNEQFF.

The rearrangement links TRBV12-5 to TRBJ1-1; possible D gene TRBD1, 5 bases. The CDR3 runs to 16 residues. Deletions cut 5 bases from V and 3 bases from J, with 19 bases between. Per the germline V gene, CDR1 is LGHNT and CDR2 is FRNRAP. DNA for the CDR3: TGTGCTAGTGGTAACCCAGGGTCCCCTAGGGACACTGAAGCTTTCTTT. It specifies CASGNPGSPRDTEAFF.

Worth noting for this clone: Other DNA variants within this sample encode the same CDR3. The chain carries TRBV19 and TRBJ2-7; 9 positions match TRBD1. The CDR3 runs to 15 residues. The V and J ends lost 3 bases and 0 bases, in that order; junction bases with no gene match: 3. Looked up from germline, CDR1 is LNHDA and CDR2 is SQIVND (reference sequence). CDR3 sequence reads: CASSIGQGPSYEQYF. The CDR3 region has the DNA TGTGCCAGTAGTATCGGACAGGGGCCCTCCTACGAGCAGTACTTC.

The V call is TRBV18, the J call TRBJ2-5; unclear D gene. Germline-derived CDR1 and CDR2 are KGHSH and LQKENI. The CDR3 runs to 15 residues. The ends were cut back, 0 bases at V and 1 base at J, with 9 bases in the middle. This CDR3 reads CASSPPLPLQETQYF. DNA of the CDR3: TGTGCCAGCTCACCACCTTTACCACTCCAAGAGACCCAGTACTTC.

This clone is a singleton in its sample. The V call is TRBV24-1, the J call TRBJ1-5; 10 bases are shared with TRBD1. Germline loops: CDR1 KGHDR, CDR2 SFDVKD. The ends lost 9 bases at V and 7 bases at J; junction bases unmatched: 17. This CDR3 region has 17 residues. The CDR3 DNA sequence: TGTGCCACCCTGATAGTCAGGGGACAGGGGTCCAGGCAGCCCCAGCATTTT. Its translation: CATLIVRGQGSRQPQHF.

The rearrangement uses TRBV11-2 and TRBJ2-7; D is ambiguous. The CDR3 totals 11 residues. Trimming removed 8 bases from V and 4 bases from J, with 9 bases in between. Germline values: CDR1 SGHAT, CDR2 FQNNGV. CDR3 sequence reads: CASSRLYEQYF. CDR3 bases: TGTGCCAGCTCCAGATTATACGAGCAGTACTTC.

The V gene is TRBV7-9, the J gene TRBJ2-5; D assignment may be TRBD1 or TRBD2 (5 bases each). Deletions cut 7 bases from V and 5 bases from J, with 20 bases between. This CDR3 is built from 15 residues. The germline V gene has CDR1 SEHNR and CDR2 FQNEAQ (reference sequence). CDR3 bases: TGTGCCAGCACCCGAGAGGGGCTAGCCCGTGAGACCCAGTACTTC. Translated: CASTREGLARETQYF.

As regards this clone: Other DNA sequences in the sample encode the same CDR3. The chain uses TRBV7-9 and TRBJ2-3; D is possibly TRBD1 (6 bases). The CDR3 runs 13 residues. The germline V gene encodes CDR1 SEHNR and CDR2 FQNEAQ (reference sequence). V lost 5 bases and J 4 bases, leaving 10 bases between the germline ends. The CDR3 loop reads CASSPRGPDTQYF. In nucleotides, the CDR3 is TGTGCCAGCAGCCCCAGGGGCCCAGATACGCAGTATTTT.

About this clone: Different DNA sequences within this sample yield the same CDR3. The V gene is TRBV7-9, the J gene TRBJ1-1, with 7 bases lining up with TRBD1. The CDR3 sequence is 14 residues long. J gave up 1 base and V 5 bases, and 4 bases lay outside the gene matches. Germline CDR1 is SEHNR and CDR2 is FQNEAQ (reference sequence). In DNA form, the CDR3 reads TGTGCCAGCAGCCCGGGACAGAGGAACACTGAAGCTTTCTTT. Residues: CASSPGQRNTEAFF.

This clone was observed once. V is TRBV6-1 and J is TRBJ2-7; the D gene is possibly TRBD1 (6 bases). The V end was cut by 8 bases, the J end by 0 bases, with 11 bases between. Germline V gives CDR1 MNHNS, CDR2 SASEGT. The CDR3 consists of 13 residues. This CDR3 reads CASQDSYSYEQYF. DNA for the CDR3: TGTGCCAGCCAGGACAGCTACTCCTACGAGCAGTACTTC.

In DNA form, the CDR3 reads TGTGCCAGCAGCTTAGTTCTGGTCTCCTACAATGAGCAGTTCTTC. This sequence encodes CASSLVLVSYNEQFF. V gene TRBV7-2 combines with J gene TRBJ2-1; D call uncertain. Germline V gene sequence: CDR1 SGHTA, CDR2 FQGNSA. CDR3 size: 15 residues. V lost 1 base, J lost 0 bases, and 7 bases lay in between.

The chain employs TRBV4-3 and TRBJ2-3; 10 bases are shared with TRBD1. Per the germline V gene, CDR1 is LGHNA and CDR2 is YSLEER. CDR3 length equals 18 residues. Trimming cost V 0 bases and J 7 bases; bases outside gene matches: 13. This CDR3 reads CASSQDRVGQGYSYTQYF. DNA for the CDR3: TGCGCCAGCAGCCAAGACCGGGTGGGACAGGGGTACTCATATACGCAGTATTTT.

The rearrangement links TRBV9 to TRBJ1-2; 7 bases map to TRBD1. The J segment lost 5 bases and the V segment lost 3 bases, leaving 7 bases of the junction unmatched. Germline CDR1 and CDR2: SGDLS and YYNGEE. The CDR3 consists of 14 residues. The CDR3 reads CASSATGVLYGYTF. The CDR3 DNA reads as TGTGCCAGCAGCGCCACAGGGGTTTTGTATGGCTACACCTTC. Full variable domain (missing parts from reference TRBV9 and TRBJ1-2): DSGVTQTPKHLITATGQRVTLRCSPRSGDLSVYWYQQSLDQGLQFLIQYYNGEERAKGNILERFSAQQFPDLHSELNLSSLELGDSALYFCASSATGVLYGYTFGSGTRLTVV.

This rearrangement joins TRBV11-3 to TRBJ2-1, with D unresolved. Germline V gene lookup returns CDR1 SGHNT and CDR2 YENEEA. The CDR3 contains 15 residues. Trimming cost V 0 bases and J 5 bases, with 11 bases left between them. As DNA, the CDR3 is TGTGCCAGCAGCTTAGATCCTCGCAGTAACAATGAGCAGTTCTTC. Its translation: CASSLDPRSNNEQFF.

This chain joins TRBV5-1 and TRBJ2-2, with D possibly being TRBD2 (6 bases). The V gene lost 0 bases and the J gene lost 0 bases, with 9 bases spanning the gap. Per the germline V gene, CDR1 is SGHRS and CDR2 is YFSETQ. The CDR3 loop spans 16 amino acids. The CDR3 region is CASSLVGTANTGELFF. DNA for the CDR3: TGCGCCAGCAGCTTGGTTGGGACTGCGAACACCGGGGAGCTGTTTTTT.

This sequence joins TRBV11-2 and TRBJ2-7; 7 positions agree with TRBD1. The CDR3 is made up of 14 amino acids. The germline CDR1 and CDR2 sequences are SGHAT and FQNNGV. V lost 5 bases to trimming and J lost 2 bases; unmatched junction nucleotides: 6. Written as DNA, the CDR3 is TGTGCCAGCAGCCTTCGGACAGGCCCCTACGAGCAGTACTTC. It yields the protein CASSLRTGPYEQYF.

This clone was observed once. CDR3: CASRTGGGYTF. CDR3 nucleotide sequence: TGTGCCAGCAGGACAGGGGGAGGCTACACCTTC. The chain joins TRBV6-5 to TRBJ1-2, with 9 bases lining up with TRBD1. In germline, CDR1 is MNHEY, CDR2 SVGAGI. CDR3 length: 11 residues. The V gene end was trimmed by 6 bases and the J gene end by 8 bases; junction bases not matched to a gene: 1.

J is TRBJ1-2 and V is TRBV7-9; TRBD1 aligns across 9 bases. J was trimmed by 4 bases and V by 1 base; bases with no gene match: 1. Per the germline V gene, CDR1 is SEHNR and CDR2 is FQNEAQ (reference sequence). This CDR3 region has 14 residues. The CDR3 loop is CASSLDRGLYGYTF. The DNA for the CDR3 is TGTGCCAGCAGCTTAGACAGGGGGCTCTATGGCTACACCTTC.

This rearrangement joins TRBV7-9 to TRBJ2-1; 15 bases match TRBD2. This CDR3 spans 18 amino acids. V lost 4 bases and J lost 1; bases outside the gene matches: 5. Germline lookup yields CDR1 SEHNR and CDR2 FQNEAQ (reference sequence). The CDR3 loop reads CASSSGLAGGRSYNEQFF. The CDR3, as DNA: TGTGCCAGCAGCTCCGGACTAGCGGGGGGGCGTTCCTACAATGAGCAGTTCTTC.